This TCR beta chain was identified in a study of T cell responses to AZD1222 COVID-19 vaccine. Looked up from germline, CDR1 is MNHNS and CDR2 is SASEGT. This CDR3 has 13 residues. The ends were cut back, 0 bases at V and 9 bases at J, with 11 bases in the middle. Here immunoSEQ multiplex PCR was the method, and the copy in TCRdb shows in-frame clones only, minus some. Found here are roughly 130,000 clones, roughly 90% of them singletons; the top ten hold approximately 3.4%. General study points: Close to half of all spike-specific TCRs reportedly target regions of the variants that are unmutated. Recipients of two AZD1222 doses showed rising Spike-specific TCR breadth and depth.

Details on this clone: Its antigen remains unknown.

Sequenced material: peripheral blood, taken on day 0 of AZD1222 vaccination. This chain joins TRBV6-1 and TRBJ1-2; D gene ambiguous. This sequence originates from an adult in good health. The CDR3 DNA sequence: TGTGCCAGCAGTGAAGCGGGTGGGCCCCGCTACACCTTC. This gives the protein CASSEAGGPRYTF.